This T cell receptor (beta chain) is drawn from a study of shared clonotypes between healthy human individuals. The length of the CDR3 is 16 residues. The V end was cut by 4 bases, the J end by 0 bases, with 11 bases between. From germline, CDR1 is SGHRS and CDR2 YFSETQ. Here immunoSEQ multiplex PCR was the method, and the copy in TCRdb shows in-frame clones only, minus some. The profile shows a few million clones, 85% to 95% of them singletons. This sequence originates from a man between 18 and 35 years old in good health. The chain uses TRBV5-1 and TRBJ1-6; D is possibly TRBD1 (5 bases). The sequencing input was naive CD4+ T cells sorted from blood. Subset meaning: CD45RA+ positively selected. The CDR3 here is CASSVDSSSYNSPLHF. Written as DNA, the CDR3 is TGCGCCAGCAGCGTAGACAGTAGCTCCTATAATTCACCCCTCCACTTT.